This T cell receptor (beta chain) was obtained from a study of cytomegalovirus exposure and HLA in healthy donors (dated by TCRdb to about 2017). Notes on the research overall: In an earlier analysis of 450 to 750 of the donors, about 260 Gb of sequence data and just under 120 million unique TCR beta sequences from 180 million or so T cells were reported. Roughly 320 gigabases of sequencing data and approximately 91 million unique TCR sequences made up an early release that covered nearly 650 HLA-typed donors. Among the approximately 430 genotyped donors, under 90% belonged to the genetic ancestry cluster associated with self-reported Caucasian donors. The study aimed to test whether signatures of past pathogen exposure could be identified by cataloging public T cell receptors. Using immunosequencing, the study profiled T cell repertoires from 500 to 800 subjects and related those repertoires to cytomegalovirus serostatus. A separate validation cohort of roughly 130 different subjects was used in addition to the 666-subject first cohort. To predict cytomegalovirus infection status, the study brought together high-throughput TCR immunosequencing, statistical association of individual TCRs with disease status, and machine learning. To study patterns of TCR occurrence, a later analysis re-analyzed previously published TCR beta repertoires from around 700 donors and added high-resolution HLA genotyping. Rather than using new phenotypic data, the later analysis identified candidate immune exposures from TCR beta sequences and from how often those sequences occurred across donors. An earlier analysis of several hundred of the donors used high-throughput TCR beta sequencing to judge whether each TCR beta V gene segment behaved as functional or pseudogenic. Donor age, sex, ethnicity and CMV serostatus were compiled together with the repertoire data. In a later genetic analysis, genome-wide SNP genotypes for about 55% of the roughly 670 donors were used, and that subset was treated as a discovery cohort. All discovery cohort repertoires had been generated using a single sequencing platform. Both class I and class II loci were covered by HLA typing, at four-digit resolution. Typing coverage differed by locus: A, B, C, DRB1 and DQB1 were typed in about 629-640 donors, DQA1 in about 500, DPA1 in some 610, and DPB1 in 450 to 490. Several DR-DQ haplotypes were handled as single units for association and clustering because linkage in the cohort was strong. Among about 370 genotyped donors of the cohort, an average of around 250,000 unique TCR beta nucleotide sequences was sequenced per donor, of which about 18% were non-productive. Results the study describes overall, beyond this receptor: A cluster of highly shared sequence variants was judged likely to be a technical artifact of the sequencing pipeline. Strong co-occurrence of HLA alleles, especially DR and DQ, made assigning TCR associations to individual alleles difficult. In vitro tests confirmed that a few of the cytomegalovirus-associated TCR beta chains recognize cytomegalovirus antigens. According to a later analysis, TCR association rates differed among HLA loci, with DRB1 alleles showing the most associated TCRs and HLA-C alleles showing the fewest. Only TCR beta chains were sequenced in this cohort, and the absence of alpha or paired-chain data limited detectable features. HLA typing was unavailable for some donors at each locus, so association tests used only the typed subset. The earlier analysis of approximately 560 of the donors excluded some 15 rarely observed V segments, including chromosome 9 orphons, because counts were too low. A later analysis reported that several top co-occurrence clusters appeared linked to parvovirus B19, influenza, CMV and Epstein-Barr virus. The only immune exposure information available for the cohort was CMV serostatus. In a later analysis, HLA-associated TCR beta chains showed more clonal expansion and lower generation probabilities than non-associated chains that were equally common. Specific HLA alleles were associated with around 18,000 TCR beta sequences at a false discovery rate of 0.05 in a later analysis. V-gene and J-gene trimming of TCR beta chains was associated with a missense DCLRE1C variant in a later genetic analysis, and the association was replicated in an independent cohort. In an earlier analysis of approximately 590 of the donors, most TCR beta V segments were observed in productive rearrangements about 87% or about 30% of the time, broadly matching IMGT annotations. The study listed approximately 150 TCR beta chains as associated with cytomegalovirus. According to a later analysis, most CMV-associated TCR beta chains appeared to be HLA-restricted, and the HLA associations seemed to be driven largely by CMV exposure. A further reported finding was that TCR beta sequences accurately predicted the HLA-A and HLA-B alleles for most subjects in the first cohort. Across donors, most TCR sequences were observed very rarely, whereas some public TCRs were present in many individuals. In both the original and validation cohorts, the classifier was reported to diagnose cytomegalovirus status with high specificity and sensitivity. The 87-base-pair reads could not distinguish some IMGT-functional V segments, including TRBV6-2 and TRBV6-3, so those segments were excluded. Presence/absence analyses assumed roughly uniform sequencing depth across donors, an assumption that may not hold. The authors suggested that the approach could potentially be generalized to other disease states and immunological phenotypes. Correlated functional status among segregating V segments might be attributable to linkage disequilibrium, but an unknown experimental factor could not be ruled out. In a later genetic analysis, fewer N-insertions in productive TCRs were reported among donors in an Asian-associated ancestry cluster than the roughly 700-donor mean.

This clone was seen once. Its antigen is currently not known. Base qualities are missing; no much larger clone stands one base away. The CDR3 holds 15 amino acids from the cysteine to the phenylalanine. Here the CDR3 DNA is all that survives: 45 bases in frame from base 1. V is cut back by 1 base and J by 0 bases, with 3 bases in the junction unmatched. Taken from the germline V gene, the CDR1 and CDR2 loops are SGHTA and FQGNSA. The library was made by the immunoSEQ multiplex PCR assay. The multiplex PCR relied on a mix of 60 forward primers for TCR Vbeta segments and 13 reverse primers for TCR Jbeta segments. The CDR3 region of rearranged TCR beta genes was amplified from genomic DNA by a multiplex PCR assay. The Illumina HiSeq System was used to sequence the amplified TCR beta libraries as 87-base-pair reads. The source study handled its data this way. In a later analysis, 80 million or so unique TCR beta chains were counted across the roughly 700 repertoires, and around 11 million of these chains were shared by at least two donors. Raw reads were error-corrected and collapsed into unique sequences with a nearest-neighbor algorithm that merged closely related sequences to remove PCR and sequencing errors. Alignment of CDR3 sequences to IMGT reference sequences was used to assign V, D and J gene segments. For a sequence to be retained, a match of at least six nucleotides was required to both a V gene segment and a J gene segment. Rearrangements were classified as productive when the CDR3 lacked stop codons and remained in frame with V and J, and all other rearrangements were classified as non-productive. Following IMGT convention, CDR3 was defined as the stretch from the second conserved V-encoded cysteine to the conserved J-encoded phenylalanine. The earlier analysis of fewer than 700 of the donors excluded sequences that lacked an unambiguous match to a single V gene segment. In an earlier analysis of several hundred of the donors, V segments were called functional above 56.7% productive rearrangements and were called segregating when the between-donor standard deviation exceeded 5%. A statistical classification framework was developed to diagnose cytomegalovirus status using the catalog of TCR beta chain sequences. A later analysis assigned V and J genes by comparing TCR nucleotide sequences with IMGT/GENE-DB human TR gene sequences. Using the TCRdist pipeline, a later analysis assigned CDR3 sequences along with most-parsimonious VDJ recombination scenarios. In a later analysis, each TCR beta chain was defined by its CDR3 amino acid sequence together with its V-gene family, and reads without a unique V-gene family were excluded. As a way to deal with suspected cross-contamination and a sequencing artifact, a later analysis dropped nearly 600 nucleotide sequences that were highly shared and had low generation probability. A later analysis calculated a clonal expansion index for each public chain from normalized within-repertoire ranks of inferred template counts. In a later analysis, generation probabilities were computed with a VDJ recombination model fitted to out-of-frame rearrangements, and the resulting probabilities were checked against IGoR. A later analysis scored TCR-TCR, TCR-HLA and TCR-CMV co-occurrence with hypergeometric tests, applying a repertoire-size bias correction to TCR pairs. To estimate false discovery rates, a later analysis permuted the HLA or CMV assignments 20 times. A later analysis grouped co-occurring TCRs with DBSCAN, adding TCRdist sequence similarity when clustering within HLA-allele-positive subsets. Repertoires with fewer than 30,000 or more than 120,000 public chains were left out of co-occurrence clustering, as were five repertoires with anomalous nucleotide sharing. As stored in TCRdb, this immuneACCESS dataset retains in-frame rearrangements with V and J assigned. A fraction of the clones does not appear; measured against another copy, unresolved V genes explain less than half of the discrepancy, and the remainder lacks a known reason. The V and J calls and the clone size are those of that table, but D and trimming were determined from the DNA. In all, the sample holds 120,000 to 150,000 clones, and approximately 79% of those were seen once. About 1% of the sample lies in the top ten.

The cohort consisted of 650 to 850 healthy bone marrow donors. At the time of sampling, all cohort members were nominally healthy, though unrecorded immune exposures were likely present. The donor tested CMV seronegative, placing the donor among the 300 to 450 seronegative members of the cohort. Each donor provided a peripheral blood sample, and peripheral blood mononuclear cells were used for TCR beta sequencing. The Qiagen DNeasy Blood Extraction Kit was used to extract genomic DNA from the blood cell samples. The sequence was obtained from a man aged 18-30 years in good health and CMV-seronegative. The sequence links TRBV7-2 to TRBJ2-7, with 7 bases aligning to TRBD1. Material: PBMCs. The nucleotide sequence reads TGTGCCAGCAGCTTAGTGGGACAGAGCTCCTACGAGCAGTACTTC. Its product reads: CASSLVGQSSYEQYF.